This note documents a single TCR beta chain sequence. Antigen: not known. A read error may explain this, as a much larger clone is one base away. These data are taken from a study of post-analysis software for immune sequencing data. Study-wide background: Recorded disease courses covered relapsing-remitting, secondary progressive and progressive-relapsing multiple sclerosis. Some patients had no subtype annotation. Whole-study results and caveats: Relative to controls, patients had about 5 TRBV segments at higher frequency, with TRBV5-6, TRBV5-1 and TRBV20-1 among these.

The germline V and J ends were trimmed by 3 bases and 9 bases, with 11 bases remaining between them. This CDR3 spans 12 amino acids. Germline V gene lookup returns CDR1 LNHDA and CDR2 SQIVND (reference sequence). Unique molecular identifiers were built into the TCR beta cDNA libraries. Roughly 500,000 cDNA molecules came from around 0.96 to 9.9 million T cells. One entry per CDR3 protein, called by TCRdb with MiXCR from the PCR reads. The data contain just over 250,000 distinct CDR3 sequences, about 40% of them singletons. The chain joins TRBV19 to TRBJ1-2; possible D gene TRBD1, 5 bases. This TCR was sampled from a girl aged 10 to 17 with multiple sclerosis. Material for sequencing was blood. The CDR3 sequence is CASSMWDESYTF. CDR3 sequence (DNA): TGTGCCAGTAGTATGTGGGACGAGAGCTACACCTTC.